The clone carrying this TCR beta chain was detected many times. TCRdb independently ran MiXCR on the PCR reads; one entry per CDR3 protein. The table has over 85,000 distinct CDR3 sequences, 21% seen once. This sample was included in a study of molecular identifiers for immune sequencing clone quantification. This CDR3 region has 15 residues. Germline CDR1 reads MNHEY; CDR2 reads SVGEGT. The V end was cut by 5 bases, the J end by 3 bases, with 16 bases between. The specimen sequenced was naive CD8+ T cells from blood, with Jurkat cell RNA spiked in. Subset defined: FACS-sorted CD8+CD4-CCR7+CD45RA+ naive T cells. The sequence was collected from a human donor in good health. Some libraries in this study had Jurkat cell RNA spiked in. The V gene is TRBV6-2 or TRBV6-3, the J gene TRBJ1-1, with a possible D match to TRBD1 (6 bases). CDR3 protein: CASSQQGLFHTEAFF. In nucleotides, the CDR3 is TGTGCCAGCAGTCAACAGGGTTTGTTCCACACTGAAGCTTTCTTT.